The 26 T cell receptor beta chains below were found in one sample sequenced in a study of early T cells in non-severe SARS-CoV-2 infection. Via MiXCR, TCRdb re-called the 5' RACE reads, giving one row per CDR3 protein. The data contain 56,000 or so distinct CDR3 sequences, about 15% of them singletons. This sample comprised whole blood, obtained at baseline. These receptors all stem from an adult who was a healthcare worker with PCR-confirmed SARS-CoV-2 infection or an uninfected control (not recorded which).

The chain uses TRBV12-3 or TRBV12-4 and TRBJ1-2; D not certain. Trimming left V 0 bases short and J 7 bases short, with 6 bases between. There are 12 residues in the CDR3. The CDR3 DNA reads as TGTGCCAGCAGTTTAGCGGAGGCTGGCTACACCTTC. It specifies CASSLAEAGYTF.

This CDR3 reads CASSLAGGEQYF. CDR3 in DNA: TGTGCCAGCAGCTTGGCCGGGGGCGAGCAGTACTTC. The chain combines TRBV5-4 with TRBJ2-7; TRBD2 might be the D (6 bases). Germline assignment: CDR1 SGHNT and CDR2 YYREEE (reference sequence). This CDR3 comprises 12 residues. V lost 0 bases to trimming and J lost 6 bases, with 7 bases between them. Combining the CDR3 with reference TRBV5-4 and TRBJ2-7 gives the whole variable domain ETGVTQSPTHLIKTRGQQVTLRCSSQSGHNTVSWYQQALGQGPQFIFQYYREEENGRGNFPPRFSGLQFPNYSSELNVNALELDDSALYLCASSLAGGEQYFGPGTRLTVT.

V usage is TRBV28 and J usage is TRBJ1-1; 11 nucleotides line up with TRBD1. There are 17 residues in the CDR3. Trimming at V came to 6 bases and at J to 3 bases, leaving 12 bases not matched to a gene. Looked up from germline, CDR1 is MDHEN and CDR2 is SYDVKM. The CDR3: CASSPIRTGGSDTEAFF. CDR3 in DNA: TGTGCCAGCAGCCCAATTCGGACAGGGGGCAGCGACACTGAAGCTTTCTTT.

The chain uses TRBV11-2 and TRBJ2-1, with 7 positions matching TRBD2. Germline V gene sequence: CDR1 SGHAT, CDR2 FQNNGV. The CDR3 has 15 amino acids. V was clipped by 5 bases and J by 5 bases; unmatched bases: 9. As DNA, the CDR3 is TGTGCCAGCAGCCCCGTGAGCGGGAACCACAATGAGCAGTTCTTC. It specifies CASSPVSGNHNEQFF.

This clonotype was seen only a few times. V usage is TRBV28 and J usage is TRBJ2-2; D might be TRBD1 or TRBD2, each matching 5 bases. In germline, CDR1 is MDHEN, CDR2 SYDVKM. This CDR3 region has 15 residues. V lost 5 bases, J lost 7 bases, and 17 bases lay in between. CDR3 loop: CASSPAGTAHGELFF. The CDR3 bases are TGTGCCAGCAGTCCAGCCGGGACCGCACACGGGGAGCTGTTTTTT.

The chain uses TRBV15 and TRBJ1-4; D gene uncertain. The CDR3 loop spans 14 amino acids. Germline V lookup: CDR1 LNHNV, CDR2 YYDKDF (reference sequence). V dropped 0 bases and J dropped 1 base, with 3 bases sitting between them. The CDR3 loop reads CATSRDRTNEKLFF. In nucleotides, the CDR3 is TGTGCCACCAGCAGAGACAGAACTAATGAAAAACTGTTTTTT.

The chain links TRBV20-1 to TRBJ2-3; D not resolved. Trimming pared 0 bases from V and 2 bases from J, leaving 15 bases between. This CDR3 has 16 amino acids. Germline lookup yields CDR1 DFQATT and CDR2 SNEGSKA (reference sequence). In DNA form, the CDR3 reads TGCAGTGCTAGAGACCCCACGGGCGGCCTCACAGATACGCAGTATTTT. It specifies CSARDPTGGLTDTQYF.

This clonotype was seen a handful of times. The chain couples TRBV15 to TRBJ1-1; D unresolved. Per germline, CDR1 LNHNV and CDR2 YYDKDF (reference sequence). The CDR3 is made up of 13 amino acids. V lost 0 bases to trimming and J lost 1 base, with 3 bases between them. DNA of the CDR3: TGTGCCACCAGCAGAGACGGGAACACTGAAGCTTTCTTT. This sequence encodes CATSRDGNTEAFF.

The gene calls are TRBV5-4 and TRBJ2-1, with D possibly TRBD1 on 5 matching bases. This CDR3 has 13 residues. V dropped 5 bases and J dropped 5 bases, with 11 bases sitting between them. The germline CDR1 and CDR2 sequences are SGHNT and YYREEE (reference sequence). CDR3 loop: CASSTKGHNEQFF. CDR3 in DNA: TGTGCCAGCAGTACGAAGGGGCACAATGAGCAGTTCTTC.

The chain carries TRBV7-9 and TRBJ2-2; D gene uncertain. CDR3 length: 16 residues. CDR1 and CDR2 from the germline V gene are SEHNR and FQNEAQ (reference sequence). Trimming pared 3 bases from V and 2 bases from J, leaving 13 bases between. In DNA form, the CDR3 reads TGTGCCAGCAGCTTTAGAGCCGCATCCAACACCGGGGAGCTGTTTTTT. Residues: CASSFRAASNTGELFF.

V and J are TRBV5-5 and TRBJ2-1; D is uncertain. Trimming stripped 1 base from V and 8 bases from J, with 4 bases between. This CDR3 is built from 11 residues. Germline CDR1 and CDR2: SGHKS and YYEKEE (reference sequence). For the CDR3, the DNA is TGTGCCAGCAGCTTGTATGATGAGCAGTTCTTC. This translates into CASSLYDEQFF.

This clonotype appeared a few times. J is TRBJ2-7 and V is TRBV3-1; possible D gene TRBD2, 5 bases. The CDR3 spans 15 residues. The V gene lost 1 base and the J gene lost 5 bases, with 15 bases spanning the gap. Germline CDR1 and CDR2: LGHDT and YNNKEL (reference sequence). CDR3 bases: TGTGCCAGCAGCCAAGGGTCCCTCATGCGGGACGAGCAGTACTTC. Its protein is CASSQGSLMRDEQYF.

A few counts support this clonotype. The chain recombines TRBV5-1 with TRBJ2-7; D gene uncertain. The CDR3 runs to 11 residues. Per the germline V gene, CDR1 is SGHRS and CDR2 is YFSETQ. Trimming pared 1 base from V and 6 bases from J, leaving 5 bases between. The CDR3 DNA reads TGCGCCAGCAGCTTGATGGGCGAGCAGTACTTC. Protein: CASSLMGEQYF. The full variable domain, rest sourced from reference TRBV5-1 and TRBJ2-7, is KAGVTQTPRYLIKTRGQQVTLSCSPISGHRSVSWYQQTPGQGLQFLFEYFSETQRNKGNFPGRFSGRQFSNSRSEMNVSTLELGDSALYLCASSLMGEQYFGPGTRLTVT.

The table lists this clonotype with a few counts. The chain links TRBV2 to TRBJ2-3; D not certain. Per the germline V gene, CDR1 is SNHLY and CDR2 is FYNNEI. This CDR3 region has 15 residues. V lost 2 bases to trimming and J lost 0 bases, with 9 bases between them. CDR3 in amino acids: CASSERWRSTDTQYF. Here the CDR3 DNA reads TGTGCCAGCAGTGAAAGGTGGCGGAGCACAGATACGCAGTATTTT. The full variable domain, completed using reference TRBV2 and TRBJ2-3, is EPEVTQTPSHQVTQMGQEVILRCVPISNHLYFYWYRQILGQKVEFLVSFYNNEISEKSEIFDDQFSVERPDGSNFTLKIRSTKLEDSAMYFCASSERWRSTDTQYFGPGTRLTVL.

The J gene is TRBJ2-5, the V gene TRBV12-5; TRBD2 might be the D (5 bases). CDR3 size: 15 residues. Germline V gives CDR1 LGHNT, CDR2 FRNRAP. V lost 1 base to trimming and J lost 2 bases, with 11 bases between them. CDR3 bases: TGTGCTAGTGGTTTGGGATCTACGGGACAAGAGACCCAGTACTTC. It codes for CASGLGSTGQETQYF.

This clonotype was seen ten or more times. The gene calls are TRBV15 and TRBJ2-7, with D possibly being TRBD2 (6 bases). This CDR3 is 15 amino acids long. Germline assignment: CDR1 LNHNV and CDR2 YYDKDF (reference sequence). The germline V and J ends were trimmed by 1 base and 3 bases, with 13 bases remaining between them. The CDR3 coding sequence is TGTGCCACCAGCAGAGTGCCCGGGAGTAGCTACGAGCAGTACTTC. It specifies CATSRVPGSSYEQYF.

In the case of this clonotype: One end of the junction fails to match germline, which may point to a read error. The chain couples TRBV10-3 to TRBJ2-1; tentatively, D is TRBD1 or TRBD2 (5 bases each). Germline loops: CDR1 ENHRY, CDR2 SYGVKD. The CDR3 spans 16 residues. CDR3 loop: CAISAPLAQRLGEQLF. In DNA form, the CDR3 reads TGTGCCATCAGTGCCCCCTTAGCTCAGCGCCTGGGGGAGCAGCTCTTC.

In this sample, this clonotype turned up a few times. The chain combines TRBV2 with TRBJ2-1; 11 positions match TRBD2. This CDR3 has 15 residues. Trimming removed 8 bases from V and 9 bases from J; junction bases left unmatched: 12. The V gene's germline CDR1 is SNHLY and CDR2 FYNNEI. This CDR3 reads CASQVELAGGAEQFF. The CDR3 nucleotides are TGTGCCAGCCAGGTAGAGCTAGCGGGAGGAGCTGAGCAGTTCTTC.

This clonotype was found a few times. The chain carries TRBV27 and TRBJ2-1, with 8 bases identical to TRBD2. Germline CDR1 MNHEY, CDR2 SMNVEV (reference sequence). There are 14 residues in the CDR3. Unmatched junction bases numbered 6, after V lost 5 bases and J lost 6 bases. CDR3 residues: CASSPPGTSNEQFF. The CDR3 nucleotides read TGTGCCAGCAGTCCCCCCGGGACTAGCAATGAGCAGTTCTTC.

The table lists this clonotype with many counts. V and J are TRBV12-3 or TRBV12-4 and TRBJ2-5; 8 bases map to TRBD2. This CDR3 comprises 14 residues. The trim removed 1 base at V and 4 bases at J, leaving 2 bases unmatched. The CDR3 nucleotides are TGTGCCAGCAGTTTAGAAGCGGGAGTAGAGACCCAGTACTTC. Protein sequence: CASSLEAGVETQYF.

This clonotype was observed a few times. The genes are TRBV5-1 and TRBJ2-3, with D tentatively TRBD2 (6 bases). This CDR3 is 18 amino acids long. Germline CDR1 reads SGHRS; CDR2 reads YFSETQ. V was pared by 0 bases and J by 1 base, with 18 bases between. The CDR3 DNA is TGCGCCAGCAGCTTGGGAACCCTAGGCGGGGCTCGCACAGATACGCAGTATTTT. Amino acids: CASSLGTLGGARTDTQYF.

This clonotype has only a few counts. CDR3 sequence: CASALRDRGNGELFF. The CDR3 bases are TGTGCCAGCGCGCTCCGGGACAGGGGAAACGGGGAGCTGTTTTTT. This sequence joins TRBV18 and TRBJ2-2; 10 nucleotides align to TRBD1. Germline CDR1 reads KGHSH; CDR2 reads LQKENI. This CDR3 has 15 amino acids. J gave up 7 bases and V 8 bases, and 10 bases lay outside the gene matches.

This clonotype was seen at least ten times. This CDR3 reads CASRPSGGIYNEQFF. For the CDR3, the DNA is TGTGCCAGCAGACCTAGCGGGGGGATCTACAATGAGCAGTTCTTC. The chain has TRBV12-3 or TRBV12-4 and TRBJ2-1, with 11 bases matching TRBD2. The CDR3 has 15 amino acids. Trimming removed 6 bases from V and 3 bases from J; junction bases left unmatched: 4.

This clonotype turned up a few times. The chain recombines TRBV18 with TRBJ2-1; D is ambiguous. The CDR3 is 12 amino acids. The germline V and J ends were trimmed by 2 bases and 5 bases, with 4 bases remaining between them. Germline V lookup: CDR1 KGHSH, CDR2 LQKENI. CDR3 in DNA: TGTGCCAGCTCACCATCGAACAATGAGCAGTTCTTC. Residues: CASSPSNNEQFF.

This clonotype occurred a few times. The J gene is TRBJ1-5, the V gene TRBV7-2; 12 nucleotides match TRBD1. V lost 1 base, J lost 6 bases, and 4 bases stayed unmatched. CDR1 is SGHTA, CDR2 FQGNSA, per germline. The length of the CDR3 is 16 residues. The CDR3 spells CASSLGGQGAGQPQHF. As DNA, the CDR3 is TGTGCCAGCAGCTTAGGGGGACAGGGGGCAGGTCAGCCCCAGCATTTT.

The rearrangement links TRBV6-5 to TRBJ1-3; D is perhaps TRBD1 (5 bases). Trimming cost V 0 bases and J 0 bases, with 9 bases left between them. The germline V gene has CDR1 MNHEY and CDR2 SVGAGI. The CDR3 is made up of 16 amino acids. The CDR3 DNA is TGTGCCAGCAGTTACTCGGGGCAGTACTCTGGAAACACCATATATTTT. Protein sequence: CASSYSGQYSGNTIYF.